This T cell receptor beta chain was recovered during a study of response to subunit inactivated influenza vaccine. Study-wide results and limits: Researchers suggested that each seasonal influenza vaccination recruits few new T cells.

Each CDR3 protein gets one entry after TCRdb re-called the RT-PCR reads with MiXCR. The data contain 700,000 to 800,000 distinct CDR3 sequences, about a fifth of them singletons. This clonotype was counted only a few times. What it binds is not known. The length of the CDR3 is 14 residues. The V gene's germline CDR1 is MGHRA and CDR2 YSYEKL. V was pared by 4 bases and J by 4 bases, with 7 bases of the junction left unmatched. This clonotype originated in a man aged 45 to 65 who received an inactivated influenza vaccine. The specimen comprised PBMCs from blood, sampled more than 4 days after vaccination. This sequence joins TRBV4-1 and TRBJ2-7; TRBD1 aligns across 7 bases. The CDR3 is CASSPGQVRYEQYF. CDR3 bases: TGCGCCAGCAGCCCAGGACAGGTTCGTTACGAGCAGTACTTC.